These 18 T cell receptor beta chains share one sample of origin, sequenced in a study of T cell repertoires in cytomegalovirus infection. TCRdb redid the calling of the reads with MiXCR, one entry per CDR3 protein. The sample holds about 460,000 distinct CDR3 sequences; 11% are singletons and the top ten take roughly 10%. The material sequenced was PBMCs. These receptors all come from a human donor in good health (CMV status not recorded). Some clones in this sample may be carry-over from other donors' samples.

This clonotype came up a few times. The chain carries TRBV28 and TRBJ1-2; D is perhaps TRBD1 (6 bases). V lost 3 bases, J lost 8 bases, and 16 bases lay in between. CDR3 length equals 14 residues. Germline V gene lookup returns CDR1 MDHEN and CDR2 SYDVKM. CDR3 bases: TGTGCCAGCAGTTTCTTATCACAGGGAATCGGCTACACCTTC. This gives the protein CASSFLSQGIGYTF.

The chain is built from TRBV2 and TRBJ1-1; D is undetermined. With 4 bases removed from V and 12 bases from J, the gap between germline ends came to 18 bases. The length of the CDR3 is 13 residues. Germline V gene sequence: CDR1 SNHLY, CDR2 FYNNEI. The CDR3 sequence: CASSVESGVVSFF. In DNA form, the CDR3 reads TGTGCCAGCAGTGTTGAGTCCGGAGTGGTGTCTTTCTTT.

The rearrangement joins TRBV6-5 to TRBJ1-1; 11 positions agree with TRBD1. With 2 bases clipped from V and 5 bases from J, the junction kept 4 bases outside the gene matches. The CDR3 runs 15 residues. The germline V gene has CDR1 MNHEY and CDR2 SVGAGI. The DNA of the CDR3 is TGTGCCAGCAGTTACCCGGGACAGGGGGAAACTGAAGCTTTCTTT. It yields the protein CASSYPGQGETEAFF.

V is TRBV20-1 and J is TRBJ2-1; D assignment may be TRBD1 or TRBD2 (6 bases each). This CDR3 has 14 amino acids. Deletions cut 8 bases from V and 0 bases from J, with 14 bases between. In germline, CDR1 is DFQATT, CDR2 SNEGSKA (reference sequence). The CDR3 nucleotides are TGCAGTTTTTGGGGGGCGAGCTCCTACAATGAGCAGTTCTTC. Its translation is CSFWGASSYNEQFF.

This clonotype was counted many times. The chain joins TRBV4-1 to TRBJ2-3; D is ambiguous. Germline CDR1 and CDR2: MGHRA and YSYEKL. V gave up 6 bases and J gave up 4 bases, with 8 bases separating them. The CDR3 extends over 12 amino acids. The CDR3 DNA reads TGCGCCAGCAGGGGTACGGCAGATACGCAGTATTTT. Its protein is CASRGTADTQYF.

CDR3 residues: CASSLRATEQYF. The CDR3 nucleotides are TGTGCCAGCAGCCTCAGGGCCACCGAGCAGTACTTC. The gene calls are TRBV13 and TRBJ2-7; perhaps TRBD1 as D (5 bases). This CDR3 has 12 amino acids. V was shortened by 5 bases and J by 6 bases, with 11 bases between the two germline ends. CDR1 is PRHDT and CDR2 is FYEKMQ in the germline V gene (reference sequence).

In its sample, this clonotype was seen many times. The chain recombines TRBV7-9 with TRBJ2-1; 8 positions match TRBD2. CDR3 size: 18 residues. Germline trimming cut 2 bases from V and 6 bases from J; bases unmatched to any gene: 15. Looked up from germline, CDR1 is SEHNR and CDR2 is FQNEAQ (reference sequence). The CDR3 bases are TGTGCCAGCAGCTTATCGGCTTTGGAGCGGGAGATTCGCAATGAGCAGTTCTTC. Its translation: CASSLSALEREIRNEQFF. Together with reference TRBV7-9 and TRBJ2-1, the CDR3 gives the full variable domain: DTGVSQNPRHKITKRGQNVTFRCDPISEHNRLYWYRQTLGQGPEFLTYFQNEAQLEKSRLLSDRFSAERPKGSFSTLEIQRTEQGDSAMYLCASSLSALEREIRNEQFFGPGTRLTVL.

This clonotype was seen many times. The rearrangement links TRBV20-1 to TRBJ2-5, with TRBD1 as a possible D gene (5 bases). From germline, CDR1 is DFQATT and CDR2 SNEGSKA (reference sequence). This CDR3 spans 15 amino acids. Trimming removed 1 base from V and 1 base from J, with 13 bases in between. The CDR3 reads CSARGQSPLQETQYF. DNA for the CDR3: TGCAGTGCTAGAGGACAGAGCCCCCTCCAAGAGACCCAGTACTTC.

The CDR3: CSARDRNQPQHF. The CDR3 nucleotides are TGCAGTGCTAGAGATAGAAATCAGCCCCAGCATTTT. J is TRBJ1-5 and V is TRBV20-1; D remains unclear. Germline V gene lookup returns CDR1 DFQATT and CDR2 SNEGSKA (reference sequence). The CDR3 contains 12 residues. Between the trimmed V and J ends, which lost 0 bases and 4 bases, there was a span of 4 bases.

There are many counts of this clonotype. CDR3 loop: CASSLLRRNTEAFF. In DNA, the CDR3 is TGTGCCAGCAGCTTACTCCGACGGAACACTGAAGCTTTCTTT. The V call is TRBV11-2, the J call TRBJ1-1; unclear D gene. The germline V gene encodes CDR1 SGHAT and CDR2 FQNNGV. The CDR3 covers 14 residues. V dropped 2 bases and J dropped 1 base, with 8 bases sitting between them.

This clonotype was seen more than once but under ten times. The genes are TRBV9 and TRBJ2-7, with 14 bases matching TRBD2. With 0 bases clipped from V and 3 bases from J, the junction kept 5 bases outside the gene matches. This CDR3 region has 17 residues. Germline values: CDR1 SGDLS, CDR2 YYNGEE. The CDR3 here is CASSVDTGTSGGYEQYF. The DNA for the CDR3 is TGTGCCAGCAGCGTAGATACCGGGACTAGCGGGGGCTACGAGCAGTACTTC.

This clonotype appeared many times. The chain uses TRBV11-2 and TRBJ1-1, with D unclear. The CDR3 is made up of 15 amino acids. Trimming pared 7 bases from V and 4 bases from J, leaving 19 bases between. Germline loops: CDR1 SGHAT, CDR2 FQNNGV. CDR3 coding DNA: TGTGCCAGCATCCGAAACTCAAGGGTGGGCACTGAAGCTTTCTTT. This codes for CASIRNSRVGTEAFF. The variable domain in full, completed from reference TRBV11-2 and TRBJ1-1, reads EAGVAQSPRYKIIEKRQSVAFWCNPISGHATLYWYQQILGQGPKLLIQFQNNGVVDDSQLPKDRFSAERLKGVDSTLKIQPAKLEDSAVYLCASIRNSRVGTEAFFGQGTRLTVV.

This chain uses TRBV19 with TRBJ1-2; D remains unclear. Germline V lookup: CDR1 LNHDA, CDR2 SQIVND (reference sequence). This CDR3 is 11 amino acids long. Trimming took off 6 bases at V and 4 bases at J, with 6 bases between the two ends. In nucleotides, the CDR3 is TGTGCCAGTAGCGACCTCTATGGCTACACCTTC. Its protein is CASSDLYGYTF.

This clonotype was seen ten or more times. V gene TRBV7-2 combines with J gene TRBJ1-1; D is unclear. CDR3 length: 16 residues. Germline V gives CDR1 SGHTA, CDR2 FQGNSA. V was pared by 0 bases and J by 4 bases, with 15 bases between. The CDR3 region is CASSLAGNGFGTEAFF. The CDR3 DNA sequence: TGTGCCAGCAGCTTAGCAGGGAACGGGTTTGGCACTGAAGCTTTCTTT.

This clonotype has at least ten counts. The chain couples TRBV5-4 to TRBJ2-3; the match to TRBD2 covers 15 bases. The ends lost 10 bases at V and 5 bases at J; junction bases unmatched: 8. This CDR3 contains 15 residues. Per the germline V gene, CDR1 is SGHNT and CDR2 is YYREEE (reference sequence). CDR3 protein: CAGLAGGPGGDTQYF. The DNA for the CDR3 is TGTGCCGGACTAGCGGGAGGGCCGGGTGGAGATACGCAGTATTTT. The full variable domain, its missing parts supplied by reference TRBV5-4 and TRBJ2-3, is ETGVTQSPTHLIKTRGQQVTLRCSSQSGHNTVSWYQQALGQGPQFIFQYYREEENGRGNFPPRFSGLQFPNYSSELNVNALELDDSALYLCAGLAGGPGGDTQYFGPGTRLTVL.

About this clonotype itself: A read error may explain this, as a much larger clone is one base away. The CDR3 is CASSRRQVGGYEQYF. The CDR3, as DNA: TGTGCCAGCAGTCGACGGCAGGTTGGGGGATACGAGCAGTACTTC. This chain links TRBV6-8 with TRBJ2-7; D tentatively fits TRBD1 or TRBD2 (5 bases each). CDR1 MNHGY and CDR2 SAAAGT come from the germline V gene. V lost 5 bases, J lost 4 bases, and 18 bases lay in between. This CDR3 is built from 15 residues.

The chain recombines TRBV6-5 with TRBJ2-7; D is unresolved. The CDR3 totals 13 residues. V lost 8 bases and J 0 bases, leaving 11 bases between the germline ends. Germline CDR1 MNHEY, CDR2 SVGAGI. CDR3 region: CASRVSISYEQYF. In DNA, the CDR3 is TGTGCCAGCCGGGTTTCGATCTCCTACGAGCAGTACTTC.

V and J are TRBV6-5 and TRBJ2-7; D call uncertain. Looked up from germline, CDR1 is MNHEY and CDR2 is SVGAGI. The CDR3 extends over 14 amino acids. V was cut by 2 bases and J by 2 bases, with 10 bases left in between. The CDR3 region is CASSYGGQAYEQYF. The CDR3 DNA sequence: TGTGCCAGCAGTTACGGTGGTCAGGCCTACGAGCAGTACTTC.